Listed below are T cell receptor beta chains from one sample, sequenced in a study of CD8 T cells in Susac syndrome. TCRdb reanalysed the immunoSEQ multiplex PCR reads using MiXCR and keeps one entry per CDR3 protein. The repertoire consists of some 180,000 distinct CDR3 sequences, with roughly nine tenths occurring once and the leading ten covering approximately 0.09%. Source material: CD4+ T cells from PBMCs. The receptor set was obtained from a human donor with Susac syndrome. Both conserved end residues are part of each CDR3. The order of the fields is J gene, CDR3 length, D gene, V gene, clone size, CDR3 DNA, CDR3 protein. D genes are given only for firm matches. The size field is filled for only some rows; it gives once, few, many or a size class.

>TRBJ2-1|14|TRBD2|TRBV6-5|-
TGTGCCAGCAGTCGAAGCGGGGGGGGATATGAGCAGTTCTTC
CASSRSGGGYEQFF
>TRBJ2-1|19|TRBD2|TRBV19|once
TGTGCCAGTAGTCCCCGCGGGAAGGGGGCCTACAGCCTTAGCGGGAGGTCGTTCTTC
CASSPRGKGAYSLSGRSFF
>TRBJ2-7|15|TRBD2|TRBV6-5|-
TGTGCCAGCAGTTACTGGGGGAGGGCCGGGCACGAGCAGTACTTC
CASSYWGRAGHEQYF
>TRBJ2-1|15|TRBD2|TRBV7-6|once
TGTGCCAGCAGAGAGCGGGGGGCAATTCAGGGGGAGCAGTTCTTC
CASRERGAIQGEQFF
>TRBJ2-3|15|-|TRBV3-1|-
TGTGCCAGCAGCCGACAGGACTCTAGCACAGATACGCAGTATTTT
CASSRQDSSTDTQYF
>TRBJ2-5|14|-|TRBV20-1|-
TGCAGTGCGTTGGTGAGGGTAGCCCAAGAGACCCAGTACTTC
CSALVRVAQETQYF
>TRBJ1-1|13|-|TRBV3-1|-
TGTGCCAGCAGCCAAGCTGGCAGGATAAGAGCTTTCTTT
CASSQAGRIRAFF
>TRBJ2-2|16|TRBD2|TRBV20-1|-
TGCAGTGCAACGACTAGCGGGAGAGTCCGCACCGGGGAGCTGTTTTTT
CSATTSGRVRTGELFF
>TRBJ2-4|15|TRBD2|TRBV3-1|-
TGTGCCAGCAGCCAAGATACAGCGGGGGGAGGGATTCAGTACTTC
CASSQDTAGGGIQYF
>TRBJ2-5|14|TRBD2|TRBV20-1|-
TGCAGTGCTCCGGGACTAGGGGTGCAAGAGACCCAGTACTTC
CSAPGLGVQETQYF
>TRBJ2-5|13|-|TRBV10-3|-
TGTGCCATCACCTCTAGGTCGGGGGAGACCCAGTACTTC
CAITSRSGETQYF
>TRBJ2-1|13|-|TRBV7-2|-
TGTGCCAGCAGTTCAGGGATCTACAATGAGCAGTTCTTC
CASSSGIYNEQFF
>TRBJ1-5|16|TRBD1|TRBV18|-
TGTGCCAGCTCACCACCCATCGGACAGGGCAATCAGCCCCAGCATTTT
CASSPPIGQGNQPQHF